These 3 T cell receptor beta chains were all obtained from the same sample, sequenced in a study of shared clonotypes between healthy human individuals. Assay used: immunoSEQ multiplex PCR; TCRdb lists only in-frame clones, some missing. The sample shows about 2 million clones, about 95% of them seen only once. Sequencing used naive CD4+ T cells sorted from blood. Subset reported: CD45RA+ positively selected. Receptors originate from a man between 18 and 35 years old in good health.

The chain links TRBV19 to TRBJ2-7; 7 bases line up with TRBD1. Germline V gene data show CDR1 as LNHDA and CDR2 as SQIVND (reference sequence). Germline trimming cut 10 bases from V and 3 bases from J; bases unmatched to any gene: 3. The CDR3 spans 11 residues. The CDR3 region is CAKHRGYEQYF. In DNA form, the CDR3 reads TGTGCCAAACACAGGGGCTACGAGCAGTACTTC. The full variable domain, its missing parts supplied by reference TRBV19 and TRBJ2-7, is DGGITQSPKYLFRKEGQNVTLSCEQNLNHDAMYWYRQDPGQGLRLIYYSQIVNDFQKGDIAEGYSVSREKKESFPLTVTSAQKNPTAFYLCAKHRGYEQYFGPGTRLTVT.

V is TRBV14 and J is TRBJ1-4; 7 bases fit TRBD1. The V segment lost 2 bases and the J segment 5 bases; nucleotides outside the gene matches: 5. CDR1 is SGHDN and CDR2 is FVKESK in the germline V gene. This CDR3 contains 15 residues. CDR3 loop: CASSQQGQLNEKLFF. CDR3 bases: TGTGCCAGCAGCCAACAGGGACAGTTGAATGAAAAACTGTTTTTT.

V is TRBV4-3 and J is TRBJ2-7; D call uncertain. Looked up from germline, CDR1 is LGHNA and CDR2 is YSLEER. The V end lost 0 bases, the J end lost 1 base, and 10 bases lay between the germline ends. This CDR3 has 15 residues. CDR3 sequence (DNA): TGCGCCAGCAGCCAAGATTCGGCCGATTCCTACGAGCAGTACTTC. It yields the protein CASSQDSADSYEQYF.